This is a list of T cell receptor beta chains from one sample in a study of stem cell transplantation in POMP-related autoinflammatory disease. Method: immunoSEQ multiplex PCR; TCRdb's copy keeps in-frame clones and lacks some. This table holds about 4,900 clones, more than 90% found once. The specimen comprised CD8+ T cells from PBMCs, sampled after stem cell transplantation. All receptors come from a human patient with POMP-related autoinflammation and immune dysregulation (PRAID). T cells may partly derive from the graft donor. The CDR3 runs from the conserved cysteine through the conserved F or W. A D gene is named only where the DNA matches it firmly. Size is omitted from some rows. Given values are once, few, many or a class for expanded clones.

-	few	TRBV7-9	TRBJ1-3	TGTGCCAGCAGCTCGCTCGGCACCATATATTTT	CASSSLGTIYF
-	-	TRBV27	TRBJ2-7	TGTGCCAGCAGTTCGGGACTTCGATACGAGCAGTACTTC	CASSSGLRYEQYF
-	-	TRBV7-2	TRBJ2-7	TGTGCCAGCAGGGGTGTCCGTTACGAGCAGTACTTC	CASRGVRYEQYF
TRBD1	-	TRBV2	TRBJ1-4	TGTGCCAGCAGTGCCCGGGACAGAGACGAAAAACTGTTTTTT	CASSARDRDEKLFF
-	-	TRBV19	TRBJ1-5	TGTGCCAGTAGCCCAGGGTTTCAGCCCCAGCATTTT	CASSPGFQPQHF
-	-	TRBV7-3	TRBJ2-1	TGTGCCAGCAGCCGAGGGAATGAGCAGTTCTTC	CASSRGNEQFF
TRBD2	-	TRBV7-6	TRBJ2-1	TGTGCCAGCAGCTTAGATCAGCGGGAACTTACCTACAATGAGCAGTTCTTC	CASSLDQRELTYNEQFF
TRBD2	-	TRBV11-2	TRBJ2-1	TGTGCCAGCAGCCCTGCCGGGGGGACCGCTGAGCAGTTCTTC	CASSPAGGTAEQFF
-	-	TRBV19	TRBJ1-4	TGTGCCAGTAGTATACAAGACGGCGGGCTAGTCGCTAATGAAAAACTGTTTTTT	CASSIQDGGLVANEKLFF
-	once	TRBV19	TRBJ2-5	TGTGCCAGTAGTATAGCCGGGTCGGATCAAGAGACCCAGTACTTC	CASSIAGSDQETQYF
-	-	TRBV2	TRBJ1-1	TGTGCCACCCTGAAGGAAAACACTGAAGCTTTCTTT	CATLKENTEAFF
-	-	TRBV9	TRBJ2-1	TGTGCCAGCAGCGGCTCCATGGCCAATGAGCAGTTCTTC	CASSGSMANEQFF
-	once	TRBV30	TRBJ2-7	TGTGCCTGGAGTGTGGTACCCTACGAGCAGTACTTC	CAWSVVPYEQYF
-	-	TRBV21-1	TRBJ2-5	TGTGCCAGCAGCAAAGTTGCGGGAGAGAGAGAGACCCAGTACTTC	CASSKVAGERETQYF
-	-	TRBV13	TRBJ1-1	TGTGCCAGCAGCGACTTGTCCTCTCCCCCCCAAGCTTTCTTT	CASSDLSSPPQAFF
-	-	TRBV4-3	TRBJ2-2	TGCGCCAGCAGCGCCGGGACTCACAACACCGGGGAGCTGTTTTTT	CASSAGTHNTGELFF
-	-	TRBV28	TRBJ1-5	TGTGCCAGCAGTTTTGCGCAGGGACATCAGCCCCAGCATTTT	CASSFAQGHQPQHF
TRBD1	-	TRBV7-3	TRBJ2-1	TGTGCCAGCAGCTTATCTCGGACAGGGGGCTTGGACGAGCAGTTCTTC	CASSLSRTGGLDEQFF
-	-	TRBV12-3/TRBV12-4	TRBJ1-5	TGTGCCAGCCGAGGGGGGTCGGGTCAGCCCCAGCATTTT	CASRGGSGQPQHF
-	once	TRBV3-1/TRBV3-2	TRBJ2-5	TGTGCCAGCAGCCAAGCGGCTAGCGAGGAGACCCAGTACTTC	CASSQAASEETQYF